Presented here are 6 T cell receptor beta chains from one specimen sequenced in a study of control samples from healthy donors and cancer patients. TCRdb keeps only in-frame clones here, not all; method: immunoSEQ multiplex PCR. The sample holds 30,000 to 35,000 clones, about 85% seen once. Sample: PBMCs. The receptors were sampled from a woman between 40 and 55 years old with lung cancer.

A note on this clone: Other DNA variants within this sample encode the same CDR3. V is TRBV11-2 and J is TRBJ2-7, with D possibly matching TRBD1 (5 bases). CDR3 size: 13 residues. CDR1 is SGHAT, CDR2 FQNNGV, per germline. V dropped 1 base and J dropped 4 bases, with 8 bases sitting between them. In DNA form, the CDR3 reads TGTGCCAGCAGCTTAGGGGGCGAGTACGAGCAGTACTTC. Amino acids: CASSLGGEYEQYF.

V usage is TRBV28 and J usage is TRBJ1-1; a weak D match, TRBD1 (5 bases). Germline V gene sequence: CDR1 MDHEN, CDR2 SYDVKM. V lost 5 bases and J lost 8, with 18 bases in between. The CDR3 runs to 14 residues. CDR3 amino acids: CASSPMNRRAEAFF. The CDR3 nucleotides are TGTGCCAGCAGTCCTATGAACAGGCGAGCAGAAGCTTTCTTT. The full variable domain, in which reference TRBV28 and TRBJ1-1 provide the parts outside the CDR3, is DVKVTQSSRYLVKRTGEKVFLECVQDMDHENMFWYRQDPGLGLRLIYFSYDVKMKEKGDIPEGYSVSREKKERFSLILESASTNQTSMYLCASSPMNRRAEAFFGQGTRLTVV.

V is TRBV3-1 (or the pseudogene TRBV3-2) and J is TRBJ2-1; 7 nucleotides align to TRBD2. CDR1 and CDR2 (germline): LGHDT, YNNKEL (reference sequence). CDR3 length equals 12 residues. Trimming at V came to 6 bases and at J to 14 bases, leaving 10 bases not matched to a gene. Here the CDR3 DNA reads TGTGCCAGCAGGGGGGAGGGTTCAGTAAAGTTCTTC. Its translation: CASRGEGSVKFF.

The chain carries TRBV2 and TRBJ2-7, with D possibly matching TRBD2 (5 bases). Germline V CDR1 and CDR2: SNHLY, FYNNEI. Trimming cost V 8 bases and J 0 bases, with 11 bases left between them. The CDR3 contains 13 residues. The CDR3 coding sequence is TGTGCCAGCTCAAGGACTGTCTCCTACGAGCAGTACTTC. The encoded protein is CASSRTVSYEQYF.

This clone was recorded only once. The rearrangement joins TRBV14 to TRBJ2-3; unclear D gene. From germline, CDR1 is SGHDN and CDR2 FVKESK. V gave up 5 bases and J gave up 6 bases, with 12 bases separating them. This CDR3 region has 13 residues. DNA of the CDR3: TGTGCCAGCAGCTTCCGGTCTTCGGATACGCAGTATTTT. Amino acid sequence: CASSFRSSDTQYF.

V and J are TRBV6-5 and TRBJ2-4; D gene ambiguous. Trimming shortened V by 9 bases and J by 0 bases, and 15 bases separated the two germline ends. CDR1 and CDR2 (germline): MNHEY, SVGAGI. The CDR3 length is 15 residues. The CDR3 nucleotides are TGTGCCAGTGATGACACGGGCCTAGCCAAAAACATTCAGTACTTC. As protein: CASDDTGLAKNIQYF.